Listed below are T cell receptor beta chains from one sample, sequenced in a study of T cell responses to AZD1222 COVID-19 vaccine. This table comes from immunoSEQ multiplex PCR, and its TCRdb copy is limited to in-frame clones, with some not included. This sample yields about 130,000 clones, of which around 87% are seen a single time; under 1.5% belongs to the top ten. This specimen was peripheral blood, taken on day 0 of AZD1222 vaccination. The receptor set was obtained from an adult in good health. The CDR3 runs from the conserved cysteine through the conserved F or W. D genes are given only for firm matches. A clone size is listed for some rows: how often the clone was seen (once, few, many), or a class if it is expanded.

cdr3_nt cdr3_aa j_call v_call d_call clone_size
TGTGCCAGCATCGCTGACAGGACTGAAAAACTGTTTTTT CASIADRTEKLFF TRBJ1-4 TRBV21-1 . .
TGTGCCAGCAGCTCGATAACAGGGTCCCTCTTCGGACCCCTCCACTTT CASSSITGSLFGPLHF TRBJ1-6 TRBV28 . .
TGTGCCAGCAGGCTCCGGACAGTGGTTGGCTACACCTTC CASRLRTVVGYTF TRBJ1-2 TRBV28 . .
TGTGCCTGGAGTAAAACGTACAATCAGCCCCAGCATTTT CAWSKTYNQPQHF TRBJ1-5 TRBV30 . .
TGTGCCAGCAGCTCGAGGGTTCCCCACTACGAGCAGTACTTC CASSSRVPHYEQYF TRBJ2-7 TRBV6-5 . .
TGCGCCAGCAGCCAAGAAGGGACAGGGGCCTATGGCTACACCTTC CASSQEGTGAYGYTF TRBJ1-2 TRBV4-1 TRBD1 .
TGTGCCACCAGTGATTTAGGACAGCCCCAGCATTTT CATSDLGQPQHF TRBJ1-5 TRBV24-1 . .
TGTGCCAGCTCCTGGACAGGGGAGAGCACCGGGGAGCTGTTTTTT CASSWTGESTGELFF TRBJ2-2 TRBV18 TRBD1 .
TGTGCCATCACTTGGGACGGCAACTATGGCTACACCTTC CAITWDGNYGYTF TRBJ1-2 TRBV10-3 . .
TGCGCCAGCAGCCAACGTCACGGTGATTCACCCCTCCACTTT CASSQRHGDSPLHF TRBJ1-6 TRBV4-3 . few
TGTGCCAGCAATGGGAGGAACCAGGGTGCGGAGACCCAGTACTTC CASNGRNQGAETQYF TRBJ2-5 TRBV6-5 . .
TGTGCCAGCAGCCGCGGACAGGGCTCCTTCAATCAGCCCCAGCATTTT CASSRGQGSFNQPQHF TRBJ1-5 TRBV5-8 TRBD1 .
TGTGCCAGCAGCCAAGTGAACACCATATATTTT CASSQVNTIYF TRBJ1-3 TRBV3-1/TRBV3-2 . .
TGTGCCAGCAGTGAAGTCTTGGTTTATGGCTACACCTTC CASSEVLVYGYTF TRBJ1-2 TRBV6-1 . few
TGTGCCAGCTCACCAGTCGTGGGGGCAGAAACTGAAGCTTTCTTT CASSPVVGAETEAFF TRBJ1-1 TRBV18 . .
TGTGCCAGCAGTTGGGGAGGGGGCGTGCAGTACTTC CASSWGGGVQYF TRBJ2-7 TRBV6-2/TRBV6-3 . .
TGTGCCAGTAGTAGGGGGGTAGGGCAGCCCCAGCATTTT CASSRGVGQPQHF TRBJ1-5 TRBV19 . .
TGTGCCAGCAGACCGTCGGGACAGGTGAACACTGAAGCTTTCTTT CASRPSGQVNTEAFF TRBJ1-1 TRBV27 TRBD1 .
TGTGCCAGCAGCTTGGCGTTGAATGAGCAGTTCTTC CASSLALNEQFF TRBJ2-1 TRBV5-6 . .
TGTGCCAGCGGCGACACGTGGACGGACACTGAAGCTTTCTTT CASGDTWTDTEAFF TRBJ1-1 TRBV7-9 . once
TGTGCCTGGAGTGCCGGCGGGACAGGTCGTGGCTACACCTTC CAWSAGGTGRGYTF TRBJ1-2 TRBV30 TRBD1 .
TGTGCCAGCAGCACTACGGGAACCTACGAGCAGTACTTC CASSTTGTYEQYF TRBJ2-7 TRBV11-2 . .